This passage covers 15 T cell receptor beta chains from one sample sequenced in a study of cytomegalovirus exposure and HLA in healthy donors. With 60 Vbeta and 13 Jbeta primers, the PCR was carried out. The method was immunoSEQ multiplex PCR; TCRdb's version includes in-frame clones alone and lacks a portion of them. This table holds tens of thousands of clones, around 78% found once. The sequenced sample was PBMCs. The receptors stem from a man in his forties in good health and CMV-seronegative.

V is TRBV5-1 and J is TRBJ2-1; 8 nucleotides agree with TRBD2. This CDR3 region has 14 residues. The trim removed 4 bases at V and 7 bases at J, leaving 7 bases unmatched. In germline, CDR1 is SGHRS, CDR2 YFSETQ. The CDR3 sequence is CASSTSGGYNEQFF. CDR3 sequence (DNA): TGCGCCAGCAGCACAAGCGGGGGCTATAATGAGCAGTTCTTC.

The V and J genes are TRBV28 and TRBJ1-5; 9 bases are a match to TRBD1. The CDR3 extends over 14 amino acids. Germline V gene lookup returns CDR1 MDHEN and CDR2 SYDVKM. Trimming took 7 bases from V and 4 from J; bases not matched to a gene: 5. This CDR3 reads CASTPGQGNQPQHF. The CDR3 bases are TGTGCCAGCACCCCCGGACAGGGGAATCAGCCCCAGCATTTT.

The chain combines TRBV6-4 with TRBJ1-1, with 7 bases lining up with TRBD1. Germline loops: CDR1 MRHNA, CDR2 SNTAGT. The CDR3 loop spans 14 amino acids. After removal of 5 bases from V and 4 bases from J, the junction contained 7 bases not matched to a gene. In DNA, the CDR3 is TGTGCCAGCAGTCGGGACAGTGTGAGCACTGAAGCTTTCTTT. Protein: CASSRDSVSTEAFF.

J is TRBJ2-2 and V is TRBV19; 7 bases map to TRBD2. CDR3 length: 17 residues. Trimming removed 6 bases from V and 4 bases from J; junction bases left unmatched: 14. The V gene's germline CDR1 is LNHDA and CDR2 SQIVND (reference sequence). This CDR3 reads CASSRQGAGVSTGELFF. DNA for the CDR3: TGTGCCAGTAGCCGACAAGGGGCGGGAGTGAGCACCGGGGAGCTGTTTTTT.

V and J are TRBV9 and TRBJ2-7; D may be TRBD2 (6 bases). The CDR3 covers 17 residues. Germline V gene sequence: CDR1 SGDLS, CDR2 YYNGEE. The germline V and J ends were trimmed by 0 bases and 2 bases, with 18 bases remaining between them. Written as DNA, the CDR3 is TGTGCCAGCAGCGTAGGAGGCGCGGGGACTGTAACCTACGAGCAGTACTTC. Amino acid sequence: CASSVGGAGTVTYEQYF.

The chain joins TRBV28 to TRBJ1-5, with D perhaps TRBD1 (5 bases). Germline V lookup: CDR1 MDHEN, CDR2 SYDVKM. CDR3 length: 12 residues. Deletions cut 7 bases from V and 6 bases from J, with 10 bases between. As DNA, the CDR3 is TGTGCCAGCACCTTGCAGGGTCAGCCCCAGCATTTT. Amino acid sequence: CASTLQGQPQHF.

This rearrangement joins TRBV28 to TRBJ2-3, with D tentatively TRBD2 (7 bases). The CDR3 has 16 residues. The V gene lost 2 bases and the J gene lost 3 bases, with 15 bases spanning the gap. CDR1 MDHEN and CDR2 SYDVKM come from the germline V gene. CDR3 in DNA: TGTGCCAGCAGTTTACGGGGAGGGGGTGGGACAGATACGCAGTATTTT. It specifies CASSLRGGGGTDTQYF.

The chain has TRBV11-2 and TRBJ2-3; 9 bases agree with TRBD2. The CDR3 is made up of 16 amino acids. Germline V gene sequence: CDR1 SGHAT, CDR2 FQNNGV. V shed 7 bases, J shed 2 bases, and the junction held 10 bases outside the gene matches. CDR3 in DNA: TGTGCCAGCAACATAGGCGGGAGGGCTCTCACAGATACGCAGTATTTT. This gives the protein CASNIGGRALTDTQYF.

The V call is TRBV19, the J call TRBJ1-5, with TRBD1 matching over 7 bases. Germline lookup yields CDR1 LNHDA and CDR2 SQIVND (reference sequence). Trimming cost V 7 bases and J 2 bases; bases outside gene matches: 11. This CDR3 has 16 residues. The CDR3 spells CASTQSGQVGNQPQHF. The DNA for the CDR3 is TGTGCCAGTACCCAATCAGGACAGGTCGGCAATCAGCCCCAGCATTTT.

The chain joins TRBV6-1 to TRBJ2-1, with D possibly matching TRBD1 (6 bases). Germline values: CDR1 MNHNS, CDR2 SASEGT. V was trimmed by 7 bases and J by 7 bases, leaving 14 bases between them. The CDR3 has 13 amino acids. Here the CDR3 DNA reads TGTGCCAGCAAGACCATAACAGGGAATGAGCAGTTCTTC. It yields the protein CASKTITGNEQFF.

The CDR3 bases are TGTGCCAGTACCGGTGGGGCATACACAGAGACCCAGTACTTC. This sequence encodes CASTGGAYTETQYF. The genes are TRBV19 and TRBJ2-5, with D maybe TRBD1 (5 bases). There are 14 residues in the CDR3. Looked up from germline, CDR1 is LNHDA and CDR2 is SQIVND (reference sequence). V was trimmed by 7 bases and J by 4 bases, leaving 16 bases between them.

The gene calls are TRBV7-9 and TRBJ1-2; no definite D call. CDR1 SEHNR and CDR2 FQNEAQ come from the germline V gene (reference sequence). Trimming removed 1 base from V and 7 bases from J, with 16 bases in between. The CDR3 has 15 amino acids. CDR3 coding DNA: TGTGCCAGCAGCTTAGAGTCGTCTGCAGGAGGTGGCTACACCTTC. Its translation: CASSLESSAGGGYTF. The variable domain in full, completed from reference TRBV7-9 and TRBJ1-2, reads DTGVSQNPRHKITKRGQNVTFRCDPISEHNRLYWYRQTLGQGPEFLTYFQNEAQLEKSRLLSDRFSAERPKGSFSTLEIQRTEQGDSAMYLCASSLESSAGGGYTFGSGTRLTVV.

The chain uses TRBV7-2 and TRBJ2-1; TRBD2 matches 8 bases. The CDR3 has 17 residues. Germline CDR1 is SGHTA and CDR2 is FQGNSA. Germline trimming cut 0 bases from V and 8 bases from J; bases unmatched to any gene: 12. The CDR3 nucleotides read TGTGCCAGCAGCTTAGCGGGACTAGGGGTCGTTCGCCATGAGCAGTTCTTC. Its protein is CASSLAGLGVVRHEQFF.

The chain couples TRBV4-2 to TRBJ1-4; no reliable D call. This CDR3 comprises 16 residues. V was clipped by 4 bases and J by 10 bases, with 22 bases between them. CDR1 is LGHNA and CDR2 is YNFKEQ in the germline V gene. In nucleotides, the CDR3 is TGTGCCAGCAGCCCCTTGGGTGAGGGTGGAGTCGGAAAACTGTTTTTT. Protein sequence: CASSPLGEGGVGKLFF.

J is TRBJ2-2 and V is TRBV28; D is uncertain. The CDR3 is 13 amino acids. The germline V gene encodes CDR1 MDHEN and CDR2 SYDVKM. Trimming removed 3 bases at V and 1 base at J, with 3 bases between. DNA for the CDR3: TGTGCCAGCAGTTTCGGGAACACCGGGGAGCTGTTTTTT. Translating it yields CASSFGNTGELFF.